What follows is one TCR beta chain and its context. Its antigen remains unidentified. The J segment lost 3 bases and the V segment lost 3 bases, leaving 1 base of the junction unmatched. CDR1 and CDR2 (germline): KGHSH, LQKENI. This CDR3 spans 15 amino acids. The source of the sample is a study of PD-L1 blockade in urothelial cancer. Across the study: Atezolizumab, begun by patients in the mid-2010s, was given at 1,200 mg intravenously every 3 weeks. Most patients, about 85% of the roughly 29, were males with bladder-origin cancer. The study recovered a median of roughly 150,000 T cells per blood sample.

The study, taken as a whole, reports: Below-median pretreatment blood TCR clonality was associated with improved progression-free and overall survival.

Time point indicated: pretreatment peripheral blood. The data were produced by immunoSEQ multiplex PCR, yet TCRdb's version contains in-frame clones alone and is incomplete. The sample shows 98,000 or so clones, 90% of them seen only once. The chain links TRBV18 to TRBJ2-5; 13 bases are shared with TRBD2. The receptor was derived from a man between 60 and 75 years old with urothelial cancer. This specimen consisted of PBMCs, obtained around atezolizumab (anti-PD-L1) treatment. CDR3: CASSPGTSGEETQYF. CDR3 DNA sequence: TGTGCCAGCTCACCCGGGACTAGCGGGGAAGAGACCCAGTACTTC.